This paragraph reports one TCR beta chain. The sample comes from a study of T cells in Graves' hyperthyroidism and ophthalmopathy. The CDR3 has 15 amino acids. Germline lookup yields CDR1 MGHRA and CDR2 YSYEKL. V dropped 1 base and J dropped 1 base, with 10 bases sitting between them. Patients counted as stable if ophthalmopathy did not develop within 18 months. Thyroid ultrasound, orbital computed tomography, clinical symptoms, and serum thyroxine and TRAb underpinned diagnoses. Amplified TCR beta CDR3 regions came from RNA transcripts. Initially, a first-round RT-PCR of the TCR CDR3 employed the HTBI primer set. TCRdb re-derived calls from the multiplex PCR reads in MiXCR, one entry per CDR3 protein. The sample lists about 420,000 distinct CDR3 sequences; 15% to 18% were seen once.

Sequencing used blood. The source is a woman under 30 with Graves' hyperthyroidism. The rearrangement joins TRBV4-1 to TRBJ1-2; D gene unclear. CDR3 protein: CASSQASGFNYGYTF. CDR3 nucleotide sequence: TGCGCCAGCAGCCAAGCCTCGGGATTTAACTATGGCTACACCTTC.